This entry is about one TCR beta chain. Germline loops: CDR1 MNHEY, CDR2 SVGAGI. The V gene end was trimmed by 10 bases and the J gene end by 7 bases; junction bases not matched to a gene: 7. The CDR3 spans 13 residues. The data derive from a study of blood T cell repertoires in COVID-19. On the study more broadly: COVID-19 samples collected from the United States, Italy and Spain covered acute and convalescent phases.

Repertoires were generated with immunoSEQ multiplex PCR, while TCRdb's copy carries only in-frame clones and drops some. The table has roughly 290,000 clones, roughly 86% seen once. The sequence derives from a woman in her fifties or sixties who had recovered from COVID-19. The source material was peripheral blood. This chain links TRBV6-5 with TRBJ1-6; the match to TRBD1 covers 7 bases. The CDR3 DNA sequence: TGTGCCACGTCACAGGGGAGGAATTCACCCCTCCACTTT. Protein: CATSQGRNSPLHF.